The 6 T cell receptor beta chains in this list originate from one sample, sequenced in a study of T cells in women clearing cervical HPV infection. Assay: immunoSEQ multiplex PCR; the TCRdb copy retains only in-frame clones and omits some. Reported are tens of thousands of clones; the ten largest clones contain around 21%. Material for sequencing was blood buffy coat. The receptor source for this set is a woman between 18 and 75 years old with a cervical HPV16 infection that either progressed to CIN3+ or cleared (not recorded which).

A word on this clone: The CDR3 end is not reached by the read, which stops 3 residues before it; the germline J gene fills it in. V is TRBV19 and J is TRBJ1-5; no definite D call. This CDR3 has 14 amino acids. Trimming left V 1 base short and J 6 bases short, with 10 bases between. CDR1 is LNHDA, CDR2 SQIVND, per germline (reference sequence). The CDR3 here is CASSIVTRGQPQHF. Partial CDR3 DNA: TGTGCCAGTAGTATAGTAACCCGGGGTCAGCCC.

This CDR3 reads CASKGRMTDYTF. Partial CDR3 DNA: TGTGCCAGCAAGGGTAGGATGACCGAC. The chain carries TRBV2 and TRBJ1-2, with D unclear. The read comes to an end 3 residues before the CDR3 does, leaving the germline J gene to fill in the end. This CDR3 has 12 amino acids. Germline-derived CDR1 and CDR2 are SNHLY and FYNNEI.

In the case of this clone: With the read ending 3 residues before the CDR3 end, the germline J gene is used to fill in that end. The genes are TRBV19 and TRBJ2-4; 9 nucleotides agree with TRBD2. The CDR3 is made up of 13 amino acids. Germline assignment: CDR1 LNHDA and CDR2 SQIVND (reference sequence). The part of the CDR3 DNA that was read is TGTGCCAGTAGTCCCGGGACAGCGGGAGGT. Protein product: CASSPGTAGG. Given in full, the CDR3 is CASSPGTAGGQYF.

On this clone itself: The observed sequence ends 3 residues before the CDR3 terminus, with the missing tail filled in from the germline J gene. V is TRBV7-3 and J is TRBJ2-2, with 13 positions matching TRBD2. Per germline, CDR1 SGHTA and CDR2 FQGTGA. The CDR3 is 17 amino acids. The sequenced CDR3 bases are TGTGCCAGCAGCTTAGGACTAGCGGGAGTTGGGGCCAACGTG. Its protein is CASSLGLAGVGANV. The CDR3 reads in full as CASSLGLAGVGANVLFF.

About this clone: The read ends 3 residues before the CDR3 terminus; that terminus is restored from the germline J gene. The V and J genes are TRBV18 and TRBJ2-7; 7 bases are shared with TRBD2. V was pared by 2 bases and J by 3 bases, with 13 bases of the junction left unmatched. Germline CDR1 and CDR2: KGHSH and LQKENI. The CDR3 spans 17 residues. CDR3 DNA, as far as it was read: TGTGCCAGCTCACCAATCGAAAGATCAGCGGGGAACTACGAG. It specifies CASSPIERSAGNYE. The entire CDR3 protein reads CASSPIERSAGNYEQYF.

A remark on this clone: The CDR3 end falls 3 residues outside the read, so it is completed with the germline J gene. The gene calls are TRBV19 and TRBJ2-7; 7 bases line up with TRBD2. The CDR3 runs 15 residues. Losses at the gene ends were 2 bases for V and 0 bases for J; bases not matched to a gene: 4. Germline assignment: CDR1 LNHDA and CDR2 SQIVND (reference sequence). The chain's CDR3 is CASSINGGFSYEQYF. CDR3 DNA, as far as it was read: TGTGCCAGTAGTATAAACGGGGGGTTCTCCTACGAG.